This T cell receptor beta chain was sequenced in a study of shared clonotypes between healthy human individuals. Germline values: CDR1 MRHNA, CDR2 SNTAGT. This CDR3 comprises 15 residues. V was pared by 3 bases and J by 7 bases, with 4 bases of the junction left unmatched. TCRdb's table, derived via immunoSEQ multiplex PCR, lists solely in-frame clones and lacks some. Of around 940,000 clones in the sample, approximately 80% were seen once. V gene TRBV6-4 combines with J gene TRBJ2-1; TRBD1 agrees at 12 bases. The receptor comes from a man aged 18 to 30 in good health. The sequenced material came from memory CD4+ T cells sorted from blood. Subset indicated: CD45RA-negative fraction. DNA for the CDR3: TGTGCCAGCAGTGAAGGGACAGGGGGCGGAAATGAGCAGTTCTTC. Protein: CASSEGTGGGNEQFF.